This T cell receptor beta chain was captured in a study of type 1 regulatory T cells (dated by TCRdb to the early 2020s). Background for the entire study: An in vitro protocol by which a Tr1-enriched, alloantigen-specific CD4 T cell product named T-allo10 was generated was characterized in the study. T-allo10 was being tested clinically in patients with hematological malignancies who were undergoing allogeneic hematopoietic stem cell transplantation.

The data were produced on an Illumina MiSeq. TCRdb reworked the public reads: Q25 trimming with fastp, MiXCR clone assembly, productive beta chains retained. Every entry covers one CDR3 protein and lists the most common genes and DNA from its rows. Within this sample are some 90,000 distinct CDR3 sequences, with roughly 30% of them counted one time only. The ten largest clones add up to around 2.2% of the sample. At the junction V is shortened by 3 bases and J by 3 bases, with 16 bases in between. There are 17 amino acids in the CDR3, from cysteine to phenylalanine inclusive. The only DNA kept is the CDR3, 51 bases in frame from the first base. From the germline V gene, CDR1 is KGHDR and CDR2 is SFDVKD. A few counts support this clonotype. It has no known antigen specificity. Within one base of it there is no much larger clone, and no base qualities were kept.

The chain couples TRBV24-1 to TRBJ2-2; the D segment cannot be called with confidence. The sample comprised CD4+ T cells, either the whole sample or a sorted fraction (not recorded which). The clonotype was recovered from a human donor in good health. The CDR3 loop reads CATSDTGSHGDTGELFF. The nucleotide sequence is TGTGCCACCAGTGATACCGGGTCTCATGGGGACACCGGGGAGCTGTTTTTT.